The present T cell receptor beta chain was sequenced within a study of early T cells in non-severe SARS-CoV-2 infection. Study summary: The sequenced material was bulk RNA from unsorted whole blood, and its chains were unpaired.

Attachment of unique molecular identifiers to individual cDNA molecules was performed. MiXCR was run by TCRdb on the 5' RACE reads, yielding one entry per CDR3 protein. The sample consists of 85,000 to 90,000 distinct CDR3 sequences, around 13% of them appearing once. V lost 6 bases to trimming and J lost 6 bases, with 17 bases between them. The CDR3 runs 14 residues. Germline CDR1 reads MNHNY; CDR2 reads SVGAGI (reference sequence). This clonotype showed up many times. The specimen sequenced was whole blood. The source of this sequence is an adult who was a healthcare worker with PCR-confirmed SARS-CoV-2 infection or an uninfected control (not recorded which). V gene TRBV6-6 combines with J gene TRBJ1-1; D unclear. The CDR3 loop is CASSPGSRSAEAFF. CDR3 coding DNA: TGTGCCAGCAGCCCCGGCTCCAGGAGCGCTGAAGCTTTCTTT.